These 27 T cell receptor beta chains were sequenced from one sample in a study of T cells in Graves' hyperthyroidism and ophthalmopathy. RNA transcripts gave rise to amplified TCR beta CDR3 regions. TCR CDR3 regions were first amplified by RT-PCR with HTBI primers. One entry per CDR3 protein, called by TCRdb with MiXCR from the multiplex PCR reads. The sample shows 350,000 or so distinct CDR3 sequences, about a sixth of them seen only once. Source material: blood. The receptors here all came from a woman aged 40 to 50 with Graves' ophthalmopathy.

This clonotype was picked up many times. The V call is TRBV28, the J call TRBJ2-2; 11 positions match TRBD2. Germline CDR1 is MDHEN and CDR2 is SYDVKM. CDR3 size: 15 residues. V dropped 6 bases and J dropped 5; count of bases not matched to a gene: 5. The CDR3 DNA is TGTGCCAGCAGACCACGACTAGCGGGGACCGGGGAGCTGTTTTTT. Its translation: CASRPRLAGTGELFF. The full variable domain, in which reference TRBV28 and TRBJ2-2 provide the parts outside the CDR3, is DVKVTQSSRYLVKRTGEKVFLECVQDMDHENMFWYRQDPGLGLRLIYFSYDVKMKEKGDIPEGYSVSREKKERFSLILESASTNQTSMYLCASRPRLAGTGELFFGEGSRLTVL.

This clonotype was seen at least ten times. This rearrangement joins TRBV7-9 to TRBJ2-2; D is undetermined. The germline V gene has CDR1 SEHNR and CDR2 FQNEAQ (reference sequence). This CDR3 region has 14 residues. The V end was cut by 5 bases, the J end by 6 bases, with 13 bases between. The CDR3 DNA is TGTGCCAGCAGCCCCCAAGTGGCGTCCGGGGAGCTGTTTTTT. Its translation: CASSPQVASGELFF. The full variable domain, with the rest looked up from reference TRBV7-9 and TRBJ2-2, is DTGVSQNPRHKITKRGQNVTFRCDPISEHNRLYWYRQTLGQGPEFLTYFQNEAQLEKSRLLSDRFSAERPKGSFSTLEIQRTEQGDSAMYLCASSPQVASGELFFGEGSRLTVL.

This clonotype was counted many times. The gene calls are TRBV6-2 or TRBV6-3 and TRBJ2-7; 14 positions match TRBD2. In germline, CDR1 is MNHEY, CDR2 SVGEGT. V gave up 2 bases and J gave up 4 bases; unmatched junction bases: 7. The CDR3 covers 17 residues. CDR3: CASSYQGLAGVPYEQYF. In DNA form, the CDR3 reads TGTGCCAGCAGTTACCAGGGACTAGCGGGAGTCCCGTACGAGCAGTACTTC.

The chain is built from TRBV27 and TRBJ1-5; no clear D gene. Germline V lookup: CDR1 MNHEY, CDR2 SMNVEV (reference sequence). This CDR3 is built from 14 residues. V lost 5 bases, J lost 6 bases, and 14 bases lay in between. CDR3: CASSPHSQRQPQHF. The CDR3 bases are TGTGCCAGCAGTCCCCACTCCCAGCGTCAGCCCCAGCATTTT.

This clonotype was recorded at least ten times. The genes are TRBV29-1 and TRBJ1-1; no clear D. CDR1 and CDR2 from the germline V gene are SQVTM and ANQGSEA. The CDR3 is made up of 12 amino acids. Deletions cut 7 bases from V and 1 base from J, with 10 bases between. Here the CDR3 DNA reads TGCAGCGCGGGGTTGGAGAACACTGAAGCTTTCTTT. This codes for CSAGLENTEAFF.

This clonotype came up once. The chain employs TRBV20-1 and TRBJ1-2, with D uncertain. The germline V gene encodes CDR1 DFQATT and CDR2 SNEGSKA (reference sequence). This CDR3 contains 13 residues. V lost 5 bases, J lost 0 bases, and 10 bases lay in between. The CDR3: CSARHLANYGYTF. The CDR3 nucleotides read TGCAGTGCTCGACATTTAGCTAACTATGGCTACACCTTC.

This clonotype has a count of ten or more. The chain recombines TRBV27 with TRBJ1-1; D possibly corresponds to TRBD1 (5 bases). This CDR3 spans 15 amino acids. Trimming removed 5 bases at V and 0 bases at J, with 13 bases between. Germline values: CDR1 MNHEY, CDR2 SMNVEV (reference sequence). The CDR3 reads CASSLTRGVNTEAFF. The CDR3 coding sequence is TGTGCCAGCAGTCTTACCCGGGGGGTGAACACTGAAGCTTTCTTT.

At least ten counts were recorded for this clonotype. The rearrangement uses TRBV6-1 and TRBJ2-7, with 7 bases fitting TRBD1. This CDR3 has 15 amino acids. Per the germline V gene, CDR1 is MNHNS and CDR2 is SASEGT. J gave up 2 bases and V 8 bases, and 12 bases lay outside the gene matches. CDR3 in DNA: TGTGCCAGCCGTCCCGACAGGGTATATCCCTACGAGCAGTACTTC. Encoded protein: CASRPDRVYPYEQYF.

This clonotype was seen many times. The chain combines TRBV11-2 with TRBJ2-7; D is possibly TRBD1 (6 bases). CDR1 and CDR2 from the germline V gene are SGHAT and FQNNGV. V was trimmed by 2 bases and J by 5 bases, leaving 13 bases between them. The CDR3 loop spans 14 amino acids. The CDR3: CASSLLTGWHEQYF. DNA of the CDR3: TGTGCCAGCAGCTTACTAACAGGGTGGCACGAGCAGTACTTC.

This clonotype occurred many times. This chain connects TRBV19 to TRBJ2-3; D uncertain. The V end lost 11 bases, the J end lost 2 bases, and 8 bases lay between the germline ends. Germline CDR1 LNHDA, CDR2 SQIVND (reference sequence). The CDR3 is 11 residues long. The CDR3 loop reads CAPGFTDTQYF. In nucleotides, the CDR3 is TGTGCCCCCGGATTCACAGATACGCAGTATTTT.

This clonotype was counted at least ten times. The gene calls are TRBV27 and TRBJ1-5; unclear D gene. Germline lookup yields CDR1 MNHEY and CDR2 SMNVEV (reference sequence). This CDR3 is 16 amino acids long. The V end was cut by 4 bases, the J end by 0 bases, with 13 bases between. CDR3 amino acids: CASSSAVGISNQPQHF. CDR3 nucleotide sequence: TGTGCCAGCAGTTCGGCAGTCGGTATTAGCAATCAGCCCCAGCATTTT.

This clonotype was found many times. A junction end diverges from the germline sequence, so it may reflect a read error. The genes are TRBV6-2 or TRBV6-3 and TRBJ2-7; 11 bases line up with TRBD1. This CDR3 region has 16 residues. Germline values: CDR1 MNHEY, CDR2 SVGEGT. This CDR3 reads CASSYWIGQGASERYF. The CDR3 coding sequence is TGTGCCAGCAGTTACTGGATCGGACAGGGGGCTTCCGAGCGGTACTTC.

This clonotype appeared many times. The chain employs TRBV4-1 and TRBJ2-5; D gene unclear. Germline loops: CDR1 MGHRA, CDR2 YSYEKL. Trimming took 1 base from V and 3 from J, leaving 9 bases between them. This CDR3 has 14 residues. CDR3 nucleotide sequence: TGCGCCAGCAGCCAAGTGGGGAAGGAAGAGACCCAGTACTTC. As protein: CASSQVGKEETQYF.

This clonotype was seen more than once but under ten times. The junction departs from the called germline gene at one end, perhaps through a read error. The chain joins TRBV28 to TRBJ2-7, with D possibly being TRBD2 (6 bases). The germline V gene encodes CDR1 MDHEN and CDR2 SYDVKM. CDR3 size: 19 residues. The chain's CDR3 is CASSLEGAPSVRHSYEQSF. The DNA for the CDR3 is TGTGCCAGCAGTTTAGAAGGGGCGCCTAGCGTGAGGCATTCCTACGAGCAGTCCTTC.

The V gene is TRBV20-1, the J gene TRBJ1-1; TRBD1 is a possible D gene (6 bases). V was cut by 5 bases and J by 0 bases, with 16 bases left in between. Germline-derived CDR1 and CDR2 are DFQATT and SNEGSKA (reference sequence). The CDR3 spans 15 residues. This CDR3 is CSAPPDRRMNTEAFF. The CDR3 DNA reads as TGCAGTGCTCCCCCCGACAGGCGAATGAACACTGAAGCTTTCTTT.

This clonotype has a count of ten or more. Being one base from a much bigger clone, this may be a read error. The chain recombines TRBV7-8 with TRBJ1-5; D remains unclear. The CDR3 covers 15 residues. The V gene lost 5 bases and the J gene lost 4 bases, with 15 bases spanning the gap. The germline gives CDR1 SGHVS, CDR2 FQNEAQ. The DNA of the CDR3 is TGTGCCAGCAGCCCCCAAGGTGGTCCTAATCAGCCCCAGCATTTT. Protein product: CASSPQGGPNQPQHF.

This clonotype was detected many times. This chain connects TRBV28 to TRBJ2-2; 9 nucleotides line up with TRBD2. The CDR3 runs to 17 residues. J lost 1 base, V lost 6 bases, and 9 bases had no gene match. CDR1 is MDHEN, CDR2 SYDVKM, per germline. CDR3 region: CASRKGLAKQNTGELFF. The CDR3 DNA reads TGTGCCAGCAGGAAGGGACTAGCCAAGCAGAACACCGGGGAGCTGTTTTTT.

This clonotype was counted at least ten times. The rearrangement links TRBV20-1 to TRBJ1-2; D not resolved. The CDR3 extends over 13 amino acids. Germline V gives CDR1 DFQATT, CDR2 SNEGSKA (reference sequence). The V end lost 0 bases, the J end lost 5 bases, and 10 bases lay between the germline ends. The CDR3 protein is CSARESLAYGYTF. CDR3 coding DNA: TGCAGTGCTAGAGAGAGCCTCGCGTATGGCTACACCTTC.

Points on this clonotype: A much larger clone differs by one base, so this may be a read error. The rearrangement joins TRBV3-1 to TRBJ1-1; D is unresolved. The CDR3 is 13 residues long. Trimming removed 8 bases from V and 6 bases from J, with 16 bases in between. Germline CDR1 LGHDT, CDR2 YNNKEL (reference sequence). CDR3 DNA sequence: TGTGCCAGCGGAAACGGTCTGGAACCTGAAGCTTTCTTT. As protein: CASGNGLEPEAFF.

This clonotype has a count of ten or more. The chain combines TRBV20-1 with TRBJ2-6; either TRBD1 or TRBD2 may fit D (5 bases each). This CDR3 region has 17 residues. V gave up 2 bases and J gave up 0 bases, with 14 bases separating them. Looked up from germline, CDR1 is DFQATT and CDR2 is SNEGSKA (reference sequence). This chain's CDR3 is CSARRDPWSSGANVLTF. The CDR3 DNA sequence: TGCAGTGCTAGACGGGACCCCTGGAGCTCTGGGGCCAACGTCCTGACTTTC.

This clonotype has ten or more counts. The chain couples TRBV30 to TRBJ2-7; TRBD1 aligns across 9 bases. There are 13 residues in the CDR3. The V gene's germline CDR1 is GTSNPN and CDR2 SVGIG (reference sequence). The V gene end was trimmed by 6 bases and the J gene end by 5 bases; junction bases not matched to a gene: 8. CDR3 loop: CACYRTGANEQYF. The CDR3 coding sequence is TGTGCCTGCTACCGGACAGGGGCCAACGAGCAGTACTTC.

In this sample, this clonotype turned up many times. Relative to the germline gene, one junction end is altered; a read error may explain this. The chain uses TRBV19 and TRBJ1-1, with D possibly matching TRBD1 (6 bases). The CDR3 loop spans 14 amino acids. Per germline, CDR1 LNHDA and CDR2 SQIVND (reference sequence). DNA for the CDR3: TGTGCCAGTAGTATAAGAGGACAGATCACTGAAGCTCTCTTT. This codes for CASSIRGQITEALF.

This clonotype showed up many times. This sequence joins TRBV12-3 or TRBV12-4 and TRBJ2-7, with 8 bases that match TRBD2. Trimming removed 3 bases from V and 7 bases from J; junction bases left unmatched: 5. The CDR3 length is 13 residues. CDR3 in DNA: TGTGCCAGCAGTTTCACTAGCGGTCTGGAGCAGTACTTC. This sequence encodes CASSFTSGLEQYF.

CDR3 sequence (DNA): TGTGCCAGCAGCCCCGCTGCAGGGCTAAGAGGCTACACCTTC. Translated, it gives CASSPAAGLRGYTF. This chain connects TRBV6-1 to TRBJ1-2, with TRBD1 as a possible D gene (5 bases). The germline gives CDR1 MNHNS, CDR2 SASEGT. Trimming removed 6 bases from V and 8 bases from J, with 19 bases in between. The CDR3 has 14 amino acids.

The chain is built from TRBV27 and TRBJ1-2, with TRBD1 matching 7 bases. The CDR3 covers 15 residues. Germline lookup yields CDR1 MNHEY and CDR2 SMNVEV (reference sequence). V lost 5 bases and J lost 1; bases outside the gene matches: 7. The DNA for the CDR3 is TGTGCCAGCAGTCCTACAGGGGACCGTAACTATGGCTACACCTTC. This gives the protein CASSPTGDRNYGYTF.

This clonotype was observed at least ten times. J is TRBJ2-7 and V is TRBV27, with D unclear. Per germline, CDR1 MNHEY and CDR2 SMNVEV (reference sequence). The V end lost 4 bases, the J end lost 5 bases, and 15 bases lay between the germline ends. The CDR3 has 14 amino acids. The CDR3, as DNA: TGTGCCAGCAGTTCGAGCAGTATCGTGAACGAGCAGTACTTC. It encodes CASSSSSIVNEQYF.

Ten or more counts support this clonotype. This chain joins TRBV7-8 and TRBJ1-5, with TRBD1 matching 7 bases. The CDR3 is 14 amino acids. CDR1 SGHVS and CDR2 FQNEAQ come from the germline V gene. V shed 4 bases, J shed 9 bases, and the junction held 9 bases outside the gene matches. In DNA, the CDR3 is TGTGCCAGCAGCTCCGACAGGGTGCCATGGCCCCAGCATTTT. Encoded protein: CASSSDRVPWPQHF.